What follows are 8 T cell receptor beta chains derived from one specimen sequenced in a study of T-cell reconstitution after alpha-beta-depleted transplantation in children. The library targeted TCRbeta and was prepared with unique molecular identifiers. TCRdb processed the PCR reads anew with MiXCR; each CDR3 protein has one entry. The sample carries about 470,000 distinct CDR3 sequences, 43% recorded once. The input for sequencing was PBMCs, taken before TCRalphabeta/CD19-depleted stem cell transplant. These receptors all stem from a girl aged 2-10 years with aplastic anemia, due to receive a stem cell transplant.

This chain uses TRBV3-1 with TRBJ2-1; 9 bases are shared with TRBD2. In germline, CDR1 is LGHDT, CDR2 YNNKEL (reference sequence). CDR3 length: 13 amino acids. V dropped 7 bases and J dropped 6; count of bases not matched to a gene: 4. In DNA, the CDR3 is TGTGCCAGCAAGGGACTAGCTGTCAATGAGCAGTTCTTC. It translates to CASKGLAVNEQFF.

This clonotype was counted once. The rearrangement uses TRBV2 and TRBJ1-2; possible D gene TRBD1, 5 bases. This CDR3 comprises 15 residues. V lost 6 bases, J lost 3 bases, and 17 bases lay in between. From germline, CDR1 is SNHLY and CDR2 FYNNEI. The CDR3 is CASRSTWDGDYGYTF. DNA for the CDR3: TGTGCCAGCAGGAGTACCTGGGACGGCGACTATGGCTACACCTTC.

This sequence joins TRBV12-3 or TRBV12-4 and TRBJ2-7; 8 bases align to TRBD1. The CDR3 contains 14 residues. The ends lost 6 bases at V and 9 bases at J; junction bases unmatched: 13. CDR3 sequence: CASRIAGTGKVQYF. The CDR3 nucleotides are TGTGCCAGCAGGATAGCCGGGACAGGTAAAGTGCAGTACTTC.

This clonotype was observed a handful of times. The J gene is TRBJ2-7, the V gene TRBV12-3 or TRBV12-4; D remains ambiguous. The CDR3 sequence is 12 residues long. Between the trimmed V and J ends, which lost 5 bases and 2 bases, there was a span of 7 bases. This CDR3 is CASSQPPYEQYF. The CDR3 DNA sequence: TGTGCCAGCAGTCAACCCCCCTACGAGCAGTACTTC.

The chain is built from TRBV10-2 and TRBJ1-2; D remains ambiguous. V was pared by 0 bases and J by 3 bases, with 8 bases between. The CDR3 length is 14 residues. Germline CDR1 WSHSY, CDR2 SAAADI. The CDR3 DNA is TGCGCCAGCAGTGAGTCGGGGAGCCACTATGGCTACACCTTC. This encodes CASSESGSHYGYTF.

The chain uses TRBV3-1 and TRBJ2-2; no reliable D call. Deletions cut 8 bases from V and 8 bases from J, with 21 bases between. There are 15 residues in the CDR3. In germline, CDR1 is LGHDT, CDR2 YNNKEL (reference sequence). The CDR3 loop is CASCLLSSLYGELFF. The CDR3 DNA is TGTGCCAGCTGCCTCCTGAGCAGTCTATATGGGGAGCTGTTTTTT.

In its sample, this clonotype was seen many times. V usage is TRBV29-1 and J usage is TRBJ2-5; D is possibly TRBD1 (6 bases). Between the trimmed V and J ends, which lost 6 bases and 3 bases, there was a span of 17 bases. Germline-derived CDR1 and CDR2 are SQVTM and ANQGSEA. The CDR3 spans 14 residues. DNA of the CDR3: TGCAGCGTCCCCCGGACAGAGATGAAAGAGACCCAGTACTTC. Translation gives CSVPRTEMKETQYF.

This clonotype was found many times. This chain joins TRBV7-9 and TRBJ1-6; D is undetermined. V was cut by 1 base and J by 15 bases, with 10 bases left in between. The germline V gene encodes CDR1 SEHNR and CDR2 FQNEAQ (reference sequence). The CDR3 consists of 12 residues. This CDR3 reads CASSLGPLLLHF. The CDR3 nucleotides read TGTGCCAGCAGCTTAGGGCCTCTCCTCCTCCACTTT.